The clone carrying this TCR beta chain was counted once. The germline V gene has CDR1 SGHRS and CDR2 YFSETQ. The length of the CDR3 is 14 residues. V was clipped by 5 bases and J by 2 bases, with 12 bases between them. The sample originates from a study of T cell changes during pregnancy in multiple sclerosis. Data came from immunoSEQ multiplex PCR; TCRdb stores just in-frame clones and leaves some out. The sample shows tens of thousands of clones, approximately 90% of them seen only once. The source material was CD4+ T cells from peripheral blood mononuclear cells, sampled after pregnancy. This sequence was found in a female donor with multiple sclerosis, enrolled in a pregnancy study. The chain joins TRBV5-1 to TRBJ2-3; D ambiguous. The chain's CDR3 is CASSPTANTDTQYF. CDR3 sequence (DNA): TGCGCCAGCAGTCCAACTGCTAACACAGATACGCAGTATTTT.